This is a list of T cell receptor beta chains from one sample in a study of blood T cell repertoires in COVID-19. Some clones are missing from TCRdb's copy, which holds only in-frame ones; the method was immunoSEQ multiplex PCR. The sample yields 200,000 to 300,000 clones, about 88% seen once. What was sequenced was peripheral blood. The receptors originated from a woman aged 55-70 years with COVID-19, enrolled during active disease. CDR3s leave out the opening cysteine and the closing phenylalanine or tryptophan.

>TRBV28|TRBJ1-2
ASSMMDRATFRGYT
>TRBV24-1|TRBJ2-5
ATSDQGQVQETQY
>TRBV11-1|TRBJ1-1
ASSLETGTEAF
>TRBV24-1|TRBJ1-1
ATTPTGGTEAF
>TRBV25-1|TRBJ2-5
ASSESGAGERETQY
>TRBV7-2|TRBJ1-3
ASSLGSGGSGNTIY
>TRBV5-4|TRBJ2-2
ASSVPGMDTGELF
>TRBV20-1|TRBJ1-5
SASKTGGSYQPQH
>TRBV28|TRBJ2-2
ASSPTSPGELF
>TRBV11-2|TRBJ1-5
ASSLGGGQPQH
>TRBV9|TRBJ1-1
ASSVGSGDNTEAF